These T cell receptor beta chains were read from a single sample in a study of cytomegalovirus exposure and HLA in healthy donors. The protocol was immunoSEQ multiplex PCR, while the TCRdb copy is restricted to in-frame clones and leaves out a portion. This sample has over 85,000 clones; about three fifths occur once, and the top ten carry over 4%. Sequenced input: PBMCs. The source is a human donor in good health. CDR3s include the opening cysteine and the closing phenylalanine or tryptophan. The D gene is left open where the match is weak. Some rows have no size entry. The others give once, few or many, or a class for an expanded clone.

J gene,clone size,V gene,D gene,CDR3 DNA,CDR3 protein
TRBJ1-1,.,TRBV5-1,TRBD1,TGCGCCAGCAGCTTACAGGGGGAGAGGACTGAAGCTTTCTTT,CASSLQGERTEAFF
TRBJ2-3,.,TRBV6-1,TRBD2,TGTGCCAGCAGTCAAGGGACTAGCGGGAGATTAGATACGCAGTATTTT,CASSQGTSGRLDTQYF
TRBJ2-7,.,TRBV5-5,TRBD1,TGTGCCAGCAGCTCAACAGGGGACCTGAGCTCCTACGAGCAGTACTTC,CASSSTGDLSSYEQYF
TRBJ2-1,few,TRBV5-6,.,TGTGCCAGCAGCTTGGTGGGTTGGGCAGCCGGAATATACAATGAGCAGTTCTTC,CASSLVGWAAGIYNEQFF
TRBJ1-5,.,TRBV19,TRBD1,TGTGCCAGTAGTATACCCCAGGGGGGTAGCAATCAGCCCCAGCATTTT,CASSIPQGGSNQPQHF
TRBJ2-7,few,TRBV7-9,.,TGTGCCAGCAGCTCCCACTACGAGCAGTACTTC,CASSSHYEQYF
TRBJ1-1,few,TRBV11-2,.,TGTGCCAGCAGTTTTGAGGGTCTGAACACTGAAGCTTTCTTT,CASSFEGLNTEAFF
TRBJ1-5,.,TRBV4-1,.,TGCGCCAGCAGCCAAGTGCACCTGGGCGCTTACAATCAGCCCCAGCATTTT,CASSQVHLGAYNQPQHF
TRBJ1-1,.,TRBV12-5,.,TGTGCTAGTGCCCTAGGGGGGAACACTGAAGCTTTCTTT,CASALGGNTEAFF
TRBJ1-1,.,TRBV19,.,TGTGCCAGTAGTATATCGGGGCAGGGGACTGAAGCTTTCTTT,CASSISGQGTEAFF